The clone carrying this T cell receptor (beta chain) was recorded a few times. Its antigen is as yet unknown. These data come from a study of CD8 T cells in ankylosing spondylitis. Germline V gene data show CDR1 as DFQATT and CDR2 as SNEGSKA (reference sequence). CDR3 size: 12 residues. V was cut by 1 base and J by 7 bases, with 10 bases left in between. Each CDR3 protein is one row after TCRdb ran MiXCR on the 5' RACE reads. Altogether some 800,000 distinct CDR3 sequences are present, 10% to 15% being singletons, with the ten largest covering 0.51%. Study-level results: It appeared that ankylosing spondylitis blood was characterized by a TCR beta motif of 8 or 9 highly homologous variants.

Sequenced sample: blood, either unsorted or a sorted T cell fraction (not recorded which). The source of this sequence is a male donor with ankylosing spondylitis. The chain employs TRBV20-1 and TRBJ1-1; unclear D gene. The CDR3 DNA follows: TGCAGTGCTAGAGGTCATTGGGGTGAAGCTTTCTTT. This codes for CSARGHWGEAFF.